The sequence of this T cell receptor beta chain was determined in a study of blood T cell repertoires in COVID-19. Looking at the study overall: The United States, Italy and Spain supplied acute and convalescent COVID-19 samples. The cDNA or gDNA used as material had been derived from T cells, B-cell-depleted T cells, or PBMCs.

Here immunoSEQ multiplex PCR was the method, and the copy in TCRdb shows in-frame clones only, minus some. The sample has 60,000 to 85,000 clones; 80% are singletons. The table lists this clone with many counts. The same CDR3 is also encoded by other DNA sequences in this sample. The sequenced sample consisted of peripheral blood. The receptor was derived from a man between 65 and 80 years old who had recovered from COVID-19.

The CDR3 bases are TGTGCCAGTAGTATCGGGGGTGGCACTGAAGCTTTCTTT. Translating it yields CASSIGGGTEAFF. The J gene is TRBJ1-1, the V gene TRBV19; possibly TRBD1 for D (5 bases). This CDR3 comprises 13 residues. Trimming took off 3 bases at V and 4 bases at J, with 9 bases between the two ends. Germline CDR1 and CDR2: LNHDA and SQIVND (reference sequence).